A selection of T cell receptor beta chains follows, all from one sample in a study of shared clonotypes between healthy human individuals. Measured with immunoSEQ multiplex PCR; TCRdb has only the in-frame clones, and not every one. The sample contains around 2.1 million clones, 85% to 95% of which appear only once. Sequencing input: naive CD8+ T cells from PBMCs. The source is a man aged 18 to 30 in good health. Some clones in this sample may be carry-over from other donors' samples. CDR3s include the opening cysteine and the closing phenylalanine or tryptophan. The order of the fields is D gene, J gene, V gene, CDR3 DNA, CDR3 protein. D genes are given only for firm matches.

TRBD2,TRBJ2-1,TRBV4-2,TGTGCCAGCAGCCCTAGCGGAGGGACCTACAATGAGCAGTTCTTC,CASSPSGGTYNEQFF
TRBD1,TRBJ1-3,TRBV6-5,TGTGCCAGCAGTGCCGGGACAGTCTCTGGAAACACCATATATTTT,CASSAGTVSGNTIYF
TRBD1,TRBJ2-7,TRBV30,TGTGCCTGGAGTCTATCTCTCGGGACAGGGAGAAACGAGCAGTACTTC,CAWSLSLGTGRNEQYF
-,TRBJ2-6,TRBV6-4,TGTGCCAGCAGTTATGGGCCCGGCTCTGGGGCCAACGTCCTGACTTTC,CASSYGPGSGANVLTF
TRBD2,TRBJ2-7,TRBV25-1,TGTGCCAGCAGCCGGACCACTGTGACTAGCGGGAGCCACGAGCAGTACTTC,CASSRTTVTSGSHEQYF
-,TRBJ2-7,TRBV27,TGTGCCAGCAGTTTAGTACAGCCTCGGGGCGAGCAGTACTTC,CASSLVQPRGEQYF
TRBD1,TRBJ1-5,TRBV27,TGTGCCAGCGGATTCACAGGGGGCAATCAGCCCCAGCATTTT,CASGFTGGNQPQHF
-,TRBJ2-5,TRBV7-6,TGTGCCAGCAGCTTATGGCGACAGGAGACCCAGTACTTC,CASSLWRQETQYF
-,TRBJ2-5,TRBV7-3,TGTGCCAGCAGCTTAGCTAGGGGGGCTCGAGAGACCCAGTACTTC,CASSLARGARETQYF
TRBD1,TRBJ2-3,TRBV4-1,TGCGCCAGCAGCCACGGGACAGGGTTGGAGACAGATACGCAGTATTTT,CASSHGTGLETDTQYF
-,TRBJ1-5,TRBV4-1,TGCGCCAGCAGCCAGGGCCGGGGGGTCAATCAGCCCCAGCATTTT,CASSQGRGVNQPQHF
TRBD1,TRBJ2-1,TRBV5-6,TGTGCCAGCAGCTCCAGACAGGGGGCGATCGGCAATGAGCAGTTCTTC,CASSSRQGAIGNEQFF
-,TRBJ2-3,TRBV7-9,TGTGCCAGCAGCGCCGGCTGGCGGGCTGGTACAGATACGCAGTATTTT,CASSAGWRAGTDTQYF
-,TRBJ1-5,TRBV19,TGTGCCAGTAGTATCTCTGGGACGCTACCCAATCAGCCCCAGCATTTT,CASSISGTLPNQPQHF